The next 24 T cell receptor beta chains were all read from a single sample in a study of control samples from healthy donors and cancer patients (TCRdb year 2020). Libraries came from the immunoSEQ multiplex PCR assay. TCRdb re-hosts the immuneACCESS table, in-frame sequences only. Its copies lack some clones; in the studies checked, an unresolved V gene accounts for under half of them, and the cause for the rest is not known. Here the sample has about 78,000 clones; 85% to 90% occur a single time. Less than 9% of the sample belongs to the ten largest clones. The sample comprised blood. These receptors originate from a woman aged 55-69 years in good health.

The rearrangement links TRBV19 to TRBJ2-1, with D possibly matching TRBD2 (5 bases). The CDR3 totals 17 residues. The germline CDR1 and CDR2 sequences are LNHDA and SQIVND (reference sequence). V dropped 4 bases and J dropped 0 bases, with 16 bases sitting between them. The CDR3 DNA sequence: TGTGCCAGTAGTAGGGGTGCTAGCAACCGCTCCTACAATGAGCAGTTCTTC. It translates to CASSRGASNRSYNEQFF. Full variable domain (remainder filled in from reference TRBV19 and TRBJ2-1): DGGITQSPKYLFRKEGQNVTLSCEQNLNHDAMYWYRQDPGQGLRLIYYSQIVNDFQKGDIAEGYSVSREKKESFPLTVTSAQKNPTAFYLCASSRGASNRSYNEQFFGPGTRLTVL.

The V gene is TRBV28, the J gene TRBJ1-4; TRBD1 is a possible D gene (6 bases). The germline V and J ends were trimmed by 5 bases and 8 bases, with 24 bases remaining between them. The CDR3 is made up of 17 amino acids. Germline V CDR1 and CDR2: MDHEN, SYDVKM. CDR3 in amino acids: CASSPPYQTGPREKLFF. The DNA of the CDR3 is TGTGCCAGCAGTCCGCCTTACCAGACAGGCCCTAGGGAAAAACTGTTTTTT.

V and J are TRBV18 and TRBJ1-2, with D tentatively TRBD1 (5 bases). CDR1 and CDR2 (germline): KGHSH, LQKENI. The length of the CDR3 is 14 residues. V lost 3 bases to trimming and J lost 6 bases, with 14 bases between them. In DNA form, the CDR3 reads TGTGCCAGCTCACCTCTAGGGACGGCGGATGGCTACACCTTC. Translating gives CASSPLGTADGYTF.

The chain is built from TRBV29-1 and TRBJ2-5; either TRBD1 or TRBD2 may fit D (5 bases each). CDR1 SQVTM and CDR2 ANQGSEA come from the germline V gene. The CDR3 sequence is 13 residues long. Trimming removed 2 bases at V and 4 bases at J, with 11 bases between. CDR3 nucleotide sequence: TGCAGCGTTGAACCCCAGAGGGGAGAGACCCAGTACTTC. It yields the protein CSVEPQRGETQYF. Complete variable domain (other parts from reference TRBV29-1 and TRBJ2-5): SAVISQKPSRDICQRGTSLTIQCQVDSQVTMMFWYRQQPGQSLTLIATANQGSEATYESGFVIDKFPISRPNLTFSTLTVSNMSPEDSSIYLCSVEPQRGETQYFGPGTRLLVL.

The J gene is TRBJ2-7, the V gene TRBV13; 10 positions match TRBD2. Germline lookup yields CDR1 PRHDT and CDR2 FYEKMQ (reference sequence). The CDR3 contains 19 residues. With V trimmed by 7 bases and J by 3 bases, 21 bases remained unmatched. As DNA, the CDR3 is TGTGCCAGCACCCCCACTTCGCTAGCGGGAGTCTGGGGTCTCTACGAGCAGTACTTC. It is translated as CASTPTSLAGVWGLYEQYF. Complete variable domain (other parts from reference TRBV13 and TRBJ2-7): AAGVIQSPRHLIKEKRETATLKCYPIPRHDTVYWYQQGPGQDPQFLISFYEKMQSDKGSIPDRFSAQQFSDYHSELNMSSLELGDSALYFCASTPTSLAGVWGLYEQYFGPGTRLTVT.

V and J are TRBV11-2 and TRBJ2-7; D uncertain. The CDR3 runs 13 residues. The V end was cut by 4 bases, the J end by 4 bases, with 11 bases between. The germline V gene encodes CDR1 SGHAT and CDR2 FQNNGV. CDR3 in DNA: TGTGCCAGCAGCTCTCAAACGCATTACGAGCAGTACTTC. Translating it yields CASSSQTHYEQYF. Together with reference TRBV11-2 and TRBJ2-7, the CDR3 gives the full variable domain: EAGVAQSPRYKIIEKRQSVAFWCNPISGHATLYWYQQILGQGPKLLIQFQNNGVVDDSQLPKDRFSAERLKGVDSTLKIQPAKLEDSAVYLCASSSQTHYEQYFGPGTRLTVT.

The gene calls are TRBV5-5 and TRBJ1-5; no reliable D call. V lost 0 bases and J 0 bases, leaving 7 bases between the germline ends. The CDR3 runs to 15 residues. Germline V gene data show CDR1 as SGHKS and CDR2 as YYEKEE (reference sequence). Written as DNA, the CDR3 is TGTGCCAGCAGCTTGGGGCCCTCTAGCAATCAGCCCCAGCATTTT. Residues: CASSLGPSSNQPQHF.

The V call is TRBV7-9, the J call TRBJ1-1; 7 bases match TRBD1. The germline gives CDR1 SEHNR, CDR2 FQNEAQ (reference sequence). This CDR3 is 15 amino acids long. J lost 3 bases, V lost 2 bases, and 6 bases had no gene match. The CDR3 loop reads CASSLYRTGDTEAFF. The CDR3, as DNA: TGTGCCAGCAGCTTATATAGGACAGGAGACACTGAAGCTTTCTTT.

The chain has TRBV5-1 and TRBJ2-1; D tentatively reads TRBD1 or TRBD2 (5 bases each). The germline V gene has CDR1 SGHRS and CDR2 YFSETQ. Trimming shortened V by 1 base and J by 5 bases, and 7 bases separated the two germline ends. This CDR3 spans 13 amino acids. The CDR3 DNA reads TGCGCCAGCAGCTTGCAGGGAGACAATGAGCAGTTCTTC. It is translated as CASSLQGDNEQFF.

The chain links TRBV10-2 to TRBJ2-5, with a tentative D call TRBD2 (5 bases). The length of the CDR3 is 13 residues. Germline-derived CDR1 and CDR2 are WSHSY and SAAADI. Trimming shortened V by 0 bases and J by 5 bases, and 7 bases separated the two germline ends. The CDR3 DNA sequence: TGCGCCAGCAGTGAGTCGACGGGGGAGACCCAGTACTTC. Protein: CASSESTGETQYF.

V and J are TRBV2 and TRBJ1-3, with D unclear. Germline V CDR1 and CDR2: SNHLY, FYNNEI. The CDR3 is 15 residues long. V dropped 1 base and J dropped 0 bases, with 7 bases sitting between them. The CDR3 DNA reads TGTGCCAGCAGTGAAGGGCTCAGCTCTGGAAACACCATATATTTT. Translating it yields CASSEGLSSGNTIYF.

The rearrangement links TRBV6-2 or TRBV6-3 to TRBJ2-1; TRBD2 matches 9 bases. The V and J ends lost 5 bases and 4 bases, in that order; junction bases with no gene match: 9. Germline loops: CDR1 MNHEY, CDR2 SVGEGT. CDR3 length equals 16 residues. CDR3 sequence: CASSKGLAGRYNEQFF. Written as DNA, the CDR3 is TGTGCCAGCAGTAAAGGTCTAGCGGGGAGATACAATGAGCAGTTCTTC.

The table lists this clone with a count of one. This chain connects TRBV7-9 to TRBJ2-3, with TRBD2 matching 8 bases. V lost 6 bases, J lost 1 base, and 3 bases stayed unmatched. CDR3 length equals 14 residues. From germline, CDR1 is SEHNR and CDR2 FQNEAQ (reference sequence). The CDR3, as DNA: TGTGCCAGCAGGAGAGCGGGGGGCACAGATACGCAGTATTTT. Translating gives CASRRAGGTDTQYF.

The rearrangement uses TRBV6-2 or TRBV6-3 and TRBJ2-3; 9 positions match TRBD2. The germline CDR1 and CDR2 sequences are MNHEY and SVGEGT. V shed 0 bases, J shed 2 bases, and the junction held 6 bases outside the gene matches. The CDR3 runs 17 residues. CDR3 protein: CASSYSPTSGFTDTQYF. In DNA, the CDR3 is TGTGCCAGCAGTTACTCGCCGACTAGCGGATTCACAGATACGCAGTATTTT.

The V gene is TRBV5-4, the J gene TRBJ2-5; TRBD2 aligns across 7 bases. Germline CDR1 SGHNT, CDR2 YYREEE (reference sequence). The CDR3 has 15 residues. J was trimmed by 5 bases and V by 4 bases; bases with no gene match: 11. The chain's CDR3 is CASSPGLSTGETQYF. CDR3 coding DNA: TGTGCCAGCAGCCCGGGACTATCCACTGGGGAGACCCAGTACTTC.

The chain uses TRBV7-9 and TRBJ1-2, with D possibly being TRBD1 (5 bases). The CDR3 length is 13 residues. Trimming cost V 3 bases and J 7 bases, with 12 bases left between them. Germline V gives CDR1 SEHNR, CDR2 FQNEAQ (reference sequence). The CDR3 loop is CASSLAGMGGYTF. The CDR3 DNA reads TGTGCCAGCAGCTTGGCAGGGATGGGTGGCTACACCTTC. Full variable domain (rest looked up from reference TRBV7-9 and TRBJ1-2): DTGVSQNPRHKITKRGQNVTFRCDPISEHNRLYWYRQTLGQGPEFLTYFQNEAQLEKSRLLSDRFSAERPKGSFSTLEIQRTEQGDSAMYLCASSLAGMGGYTFGSGTRLTVV.

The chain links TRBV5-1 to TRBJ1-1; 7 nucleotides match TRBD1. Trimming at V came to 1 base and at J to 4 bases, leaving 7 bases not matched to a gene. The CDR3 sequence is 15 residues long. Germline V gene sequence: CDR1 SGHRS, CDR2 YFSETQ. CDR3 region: CASSLYRQGGTEAFF. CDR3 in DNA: TGCGCCAGCAGCTTGTACCGACAGGGCGGCACTGAAGCTTTCTTT.

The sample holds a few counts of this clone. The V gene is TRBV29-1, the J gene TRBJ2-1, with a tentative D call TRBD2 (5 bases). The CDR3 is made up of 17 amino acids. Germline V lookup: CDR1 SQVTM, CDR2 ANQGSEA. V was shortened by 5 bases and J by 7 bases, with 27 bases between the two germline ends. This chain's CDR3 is CSVPRVTAAELANEQFF. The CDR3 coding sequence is TGCAGCGTTCCCAGAGTGACGGCCGCAGAGTTAGCGAATGAGCAGTTCTTC.

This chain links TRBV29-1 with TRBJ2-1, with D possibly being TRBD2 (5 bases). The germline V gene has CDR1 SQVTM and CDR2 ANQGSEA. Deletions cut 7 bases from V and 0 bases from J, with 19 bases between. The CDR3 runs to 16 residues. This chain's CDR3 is CSAERVRASSYNEQFF. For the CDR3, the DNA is TGCAGCGCTGAGAGGGTGCGGGCGAGCTCCTACAATGAGCAGTTCTTC.

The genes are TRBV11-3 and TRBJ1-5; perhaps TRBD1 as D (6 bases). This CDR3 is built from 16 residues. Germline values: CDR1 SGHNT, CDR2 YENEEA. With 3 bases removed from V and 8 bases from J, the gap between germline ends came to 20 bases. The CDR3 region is CASSFFPGRGTEPQHF. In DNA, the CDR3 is TGTGCCAGCAGCTTTTTTCCCGGCAGGGGTACGGAGCCCCAGCATTTT.

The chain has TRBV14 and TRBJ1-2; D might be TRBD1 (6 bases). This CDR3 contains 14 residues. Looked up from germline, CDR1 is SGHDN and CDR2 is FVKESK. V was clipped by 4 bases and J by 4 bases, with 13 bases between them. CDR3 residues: CASSPGQNLYGYTF. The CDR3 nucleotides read TGTGCCAGCAGCCCCGGACAGAACCTCTATGGCTACACCTTC.

CDR3 amino acids: CASSLELVNTEAFF. The CDR3 DNA follows: TGTGCCAGCAGCTTGGAGTTAGTGAACACTGAAGCTTTCTTT. The chain couples TRBV5-4 to TRBJ1-1; D remains unclear. CDR1 is SGHNT, CDR2 YYREEE, per germline (reference sequence). Trimming shortened V by 0 bases and J by 0 bases, and 6 bases separated the two germline ends. CDR3 size: 14 residues.

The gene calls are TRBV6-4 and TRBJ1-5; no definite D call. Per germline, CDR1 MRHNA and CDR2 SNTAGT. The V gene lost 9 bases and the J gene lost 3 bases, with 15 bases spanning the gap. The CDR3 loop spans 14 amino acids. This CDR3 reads CARARRPSNQPQHF. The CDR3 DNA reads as TGTGCCAGAGCCAGGAGACCCTCCAATCAGCCCCAGCATTTT.

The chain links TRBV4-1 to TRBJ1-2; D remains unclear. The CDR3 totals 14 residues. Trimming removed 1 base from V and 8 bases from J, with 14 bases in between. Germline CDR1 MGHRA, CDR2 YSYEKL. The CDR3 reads CASSQGLSLSGYTF. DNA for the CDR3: TGCGCCAGCAGCCAAGGTCTGAGTTTGAGCGGCTACACCTTC.